This TCR beta chain appears in the sequencing data of a study of CD8 T cells in Susac syndrome. Random hexamers were used to reverse transcribe an amount of roughly 0.45 to 1 ug RNA. TCRdb independently ran MiXCR on the immunoSEQ multiplex PCR reads; one entry per CDR3 protein. Seen here are about 120,000 distinct CDR3 sequences, around 96% observed once, and the top ten hold less than 0.25%. Trimming removed 5 bases from V and 3 bases from J, with 14 bases in between. The CDR3 has 14 residues. What was sequenced was CD8+ T cells from PBMCs. V is TRBV12-3 or TRBV12-4 and J is TRBJ2-7, with D perhaps assigned TRBD1 or TRBD2 (6 bases each). The origin of this receptor is a human donor with Susac syndrome. CDR3 nucleotide sequence: TGTGCCAGCAGTCCACCAAGGGGGGTCTACGAGCAGTACTTC. This codes for CASSPPRGVYEQYF.